The TCR beta chain described here comes from a study of blood T cell repertoires in COVID-19. Study-level background: Both acute and convalescent COVID-19 samples were obtained from the United States, Italy and Spain. T cells, B-cell-depleted T cells, or PBMCs provided the cDNA or gDNA that served as material.

The CDR3 runs 15 residues. Germline CDR1 is GTSNPN and CDR2 is SVGIG (reference sequence). The V and J ends lost 1 base and 3 bases respectively, with 13 bases between them. In the study's own analysis: Reference gene primer amplification in the assay estimated nucleated cell counts. Sequencing used immunoSEQ multiplex PCR; TCRdb keeps in-frame clones, though not all of them. V, J and clone size derive from that table, while D and trimming were established from the DNA sequence. The table shows approximately 240,000 clones, with about 85% occurring only once. The TCR sequence derives from a man in his fifties who had recovered from COVID-19. Sequenced sample: peripheral blood. The chain has TRBV30 and TRBJ1-5; no definite D call. CDR3 residues: CAWSEASGSNQPQHF. As DNA, the CDR3 is TGTGCCTGGAGTGAAGCCAGCGGGTCCAATCAGCCCCAGCATTTT.